These 21 T cell receptor beta chains were all obtained from the same sample, sequenced in a study of cytomegalovirus exposure and HLA in healthy donors. The PCR employed 60 Vbeta primers together with 13 Jbeta primers. Libraries were prepared by immunoSEQ multiplex PCR; TCRdb keeps only in-frame clonotypes and omits some of them. The sample yields 150,000 to 200,000 clones, 75% to 90% seen once. Sequenced material: PBMCs. The source of these receptors is a man between 18 and 35 years old in good health and CMV-seropositive.

The rearrangement links TRBV27 to TRBJ1-5; D may be TRBD1 (6 bases). From germline, CDR1 is MNHEY and CDR2 SMNVEV (reference sequence). The ends were cut back, 5 bases at V and 7 bases at J, with 9 bases in the middle. This CDR3 has 12 residues. The CDR3 spells CASSQQGQPQHF. The DNA of the CDR3 is TGTGCCAGCAGTCAACAGGGCCAGCCCCAGCATTTT.

For this clone: This sample also contains other DNA sequences that code for the same CDR3. The gene calls are TRBV19 and TRBJ1-3; TRBD1 aligns across 9 bases. Trimming at V came to 9 bases and at J to 2 bases, leaving 2 bases not matched to a gene. Germline values: CDR1 LNHDA, CDR2 SQIVND (reference sequence). The CDR3 spans 13 residues. Here the CDR3 DNA reads TGTGCCAGCAGACAGGGGGCTGGAAACACCATATATTTT. Translation: CASRQGAGNTIYF.

V usage is TRBV7-6 and J usage is TRBJ1-2; 9 nucleotides align to TRBD1. Unmatched junction bases numbered 7, after V lost 2 bases and J lost 6 bases. There are 15 residues in the CDR3. CDR1 and CDR2 from the germline V gene are SGHVS and FNYEAQ. The chain's CDR3 is CASSLMGQGSDGYTF. CDR3 DNA sequence: TGTGCCAGCAGCTTAATGGGACAGGGTTCCGATGGCTACACCTTC.

This clone was counted a few times. V and J are TRBV19 and TRBJ2-7; no clear D gene. The V and J ends lost 3 bases and 5 bases respectively, with 5 bases between them. Germline CDR1 and CDR2: LNHDA and SQIVND (reference sequence). The CDR3 length is 11 residues. As DNA, the CDR3 is TGTGCCAGTAGTATGGGCGACGAGCAGTACTTC. Translated, it gives CASSMGDEQYF.

J is TRBJ2-7 and V is TRBV29-1, with D perhaps matching TRBD1 (6 bases). This CDR3 spans 13 amino acids. Germline-derived CDR1 and CDR2 are SQVTM and ANQGSEA. The germline V and J ends were trimmed by 3 bases and 3 bases, with 12 bases remaining between them. Written as DNA, the CDR3 is TGCAGCGTTGAGGGTCAGGGGCTCTACGAGCAGTACTTC. Translated: CSVEGQGLYEQYF.

The chain uses TRBV29-1 and TRBJ2-7; TRBD2 matches at 7 bases. The junction had 2 bases not matched to a gene; V was cut back by 5 bases and J by 4 bases. CDR1 is SQVTM and CDR2 is ANQGSEA in the germline V gene. The CDR3 totals 11 residues. DNA of the CDR3: TGCAGCGTTTGGGGGGGGTACGAGCAGTACTTC. Translating gives CSVWGGYEQYF.

V and J are TRBV9 and TRBJ2-7, with D tentatively TRBD1 (6 bases). Germline CDR1 SGDLS, CDR2 YYNGEE. The CDR3 totals 14 residues. V was cut by 4 bases and J by 5 bases, with 16 bases left in between. The CDR3 sequence: CASSPVVGAHEQYF. In nucleotides, the CDR3 is TGTGCCAGCAGCCCGGTGGTGGGGGCGCACGAGCAGTACTTC.

For the CDR3, the DNA is TGTGCCAGCAGGGCTGACAGTTACTCAGATACGCAGTATTTT. Protein sequence: CASRADSYSDTQYF. The genes are TRBV6-4 and TRBJ2-3; D possibly corresponds to TRBD1 (5 bases). The CDR3 sequence is 14 residues long. The germline V gene has CDR1 MRHNA and CDR2 SNTAGT. Trimming took off 6 bases at V and 4 bases at J, with 14 bases between the two ends.

The gene calls are TRBV9 and TRBJ2-3, with 9 bases that match TRBD2. The CDR3 contains 16 residues. The V segment lost 0 bases and the J segment 3 bases; nucleotides outside the gene matches: 5. The germline V gene encodes CDR1 SGDLS and CDR2 YYNGEE. In DNA form, the CDR3 reads TGTGCCAGCAGCGTAGGGGGGACTAGCTTTACAGATACGCAGTATTTT. Translation gives CASSVGGTSFTDTQYF.

This clone was detected only a few times. The V gene is TRBV6-6, the J gene TRBJ2-1; a weak D match, TRBD2 (5 bases). Germline V lookup: CDR1 MNHNY, CDR2 SVGAGI (reference sequence). The V gene lost 0 bases and the J gene lost 10 bases, with 10 bases spanning the gap. The CDR3 spans 13 residues. CDR3 residues: CASSYSEGGEQFF. CDR3 nucleotides: TGTGCCAGCAGTTACTCTGAGGGCGGGGAGCAGTTCTTC.

The chain couples TRBV18 to TRBJ2-1, with D perhaps matching TRBD2 (5 bases). Germline values: CDR1 KGHSH, CDR2 LQKENI. The CDR3 has 13 residues. V dropped 3 bases and J dropped 9 bases, with 12 bases sitting between them. The CDR3: CASSPRLLREQFF. The CDR3 DNA sequence: TGTGCCAGCTCACCGAGACTACTCCGTGAGCAGTTCTTC.

The chain combines TRBV19 with TRBJ1-6; D may be TRBD1 (6 bases). V was trimmed by 5 bases and J by 0 bases, leaving 17 bases between them. The V gene's germline CDR1 is LNHDA and CDR2 SQIVND (reference sequence). This CDR3 region has 18 residues. This chain's CDR3 is CASSSTGPLSSYNSPLHF. CDR3 DNA sequence: TGTGCCAGTAGTTCGACAGGTCCCCTGAGCTCCTATAATTCACCCCTCCACTTT. Full variable domain (outside the CDR3, taken from reference TRBV19 and TRBJ1-6): DGGITQSPKYLFRKEGQNVTLSCEQNLNHDAMYWYRQDPGQGLRLIYYSQIVNDFQKGDIAEGYSVSREKKESFPLTVTSAQKNPTAFYLCASSSTGPLSSYNSPLHFGNGTRLTVT.

The chain combines TRBV5-1 with TRBJ1-2; no clear D gene. The V gene lost 3 bases and the J gene lost 1 base, with 16 bases spanning the gap. This CDR3 comprises 16 residues. Germline-derived CDR1 and CDR2 are SGHRS and YFSETQ. In nucleotides, the CDR3 is TGCGCCAGCAGCTCCCACCCAGTGGCCCGTAACTATGGCTACACCTTC. This codes for CASSSHPVARNYGYTF. The whole variable domain, remainder taken from reference TRBV5-1 and TRBJ1-2, is KAGVTQTPRYLIKTRGQQVTLSCSPISGHRSVSWYQQTPGQGLQFLFEYFSETQRNKGNFPGRFSGRQFSNSRSEMNVSTLELGDSALYLCASSSHPVARNYGYTFGSGTRLTVV.

V is TRBV19 and J is TRBJ1-2, with 9 positions matching TRBD1. This CDR3 has 17 residues. The germline gives CDR1 LNHDA, CDR2 SQIVND (reference sequence). Trimming cost V 5 bases and J 2 bases; bases outside gene matches: 12. CDR3 in DNA: TGTGCCAGTAGTCCATGGGACAGGGAAACTGTAAACTATGGCTACACCTTC. Residues: CASSPWDRETVNYGYTF.

This clone came up a few times. V usage is TRBV18 and J usage is TRBJ2-7, with a weak D call TRBD2 (6 bases). Germline CDR1 is KGHSH and CDR2 is LQKENI. Trimming removed 3 bases from V and 4 bases from J, with 16 bases in between. This CDR3 contains 15 residues. The CDR3 loop reads CASSPARDSVYEQYF. For the CDR3, the DNA is TGTGCCAGCTCACCGGCCCGGGACTCAGTATACGAGCAGTACTTC.

The chain joins TRBV7-2 to TRBJ2-1; 7 bases map to TRBD2. With V trimmed by 4 bases and J by 8 bases, 23 bases remained unmatched. Germline V gives CDR1 SGHTA, CDR2 FQGNSA. The CDR3 runs to 19 residues. CDR3 in amino acids: CASSSTPRRRGLGVDEQFF. CDR3 sequence (DNA): TGTGCCAGCAGCTCGACTCCCCGCCGCCGTGGACTAGGAGTCGATGAGCAGTTCTTC.

The V and J genes are TRBV4-1 and TRBJ2-3; 7 nucleotides agree with TRBD1. Germline lookup yields CDR1 MGHRA and CDR2 YSYEKL. With 1 base clipped from V and 4 bases from J, the junction kept 5 bases outside the gene matches. The CDR3 contains 15 residues. CDR3 sequence: CASSQVSQGADTQYF. The CDR3 coding sequence is TGCGCCAGCAGCCAAGTATCGCAGGGGGCAGATACGCAGTATTTT.

V is TRBV4-2 and J is TRBJ2-1; D is perhaps TRBD1 (6 bases). The CDR3 is 16 residues long. V was trimmed by 0 bases and J by 3 bases, leaving 12 bases between them. CDR1 and CDR2 from the germline V gene are LGHNA and YNFKEQ. The CDR3 coding sequence is TGTGCCAGCAGCCAAGAAGGGACATCGCTCTACAATGAGCAGTTCTTC. Its protein is CASSQEGTSLYNEQFF.

A word on this clone: At one end, the junction sequence differs from germline, possibly due to a read error. The rearrangement uses TRBV5-5 and TRBJ1-6, with 7 bases aligning to TRBD1. The length of the CDR3 is 16 residues. Germline assignment: CDR1 SGHKS and CDR2 YYEKEE (reference sequence). The CDR3 loop reads CASNLRGGTENSPLHF. CDR3 sequence (DNA): TGTGCCAGCAACTTGAGAGGAGGGACAGAAAATTCACCCCTCCACTTT.

The gene calls are TRBV2 and TRBJ1-4; D unclear. V was shortened by 2 bases and J by 4 bases, with 8 bases between the two germline ends. The CDR3 is made up of 14 amino acids. Germline CDR1 is SNHLY and CDR2 is FYNNEI. The CDR3 sequence: CASSEMLSNEKLFF. The DNA for the CDR3 is TGTGCCAGCAGTGAAATGTTGAGTAATGAAAAACTGTTTTTT.

V and J are TRBV19 and TRBJ2-1, with 7 bases aligning to TRBD2. The germline CDR1 and CDR2 sequences are LNHDA and SQIVND (reference sequence). The CDR3 runs to 14 residues. The V segment lost 7 bases and the J segment 3 bases; nucleotides outside the gene matches: 6. CDR3 sequence reads: CASTDGGDYNEQFF. CDR3 DNA: TGTGCCAGTACCGATGGGGGGGACTACAATGAGCAGTTCTTC.